The 20 T cell receptor beta chains below come from one sample, sequenced in a study of T cell repertoires in cytomegalovirus infection. TCRdb re-called the reads with MiXCR, one entry per CDR3 protein. The table includes some 400,000 distinct CDR3 sequences, roughly 30% detected once. What was sequenced was PBMCs. These receptors all stem from a human donor in good health (CMV status not recorded). Some clones in this sample may be carry-over from other donors' samples.

This clonotype was seen a few times. The chain is built from TRBV28 and TRBJ2-1; 11 bases map to TRBD1. CDR1 and CDR2 from the germline V gene are MDHEN and SYDVKM. The CDR3 has 15 residues. The J segment lost 8 bases and the V segment lost 3 bases, leaving 6 bases of the junction unmatched. The CDR3 nucleotides are TGTGCCAGCAGTTTCAGCGGACAGGGGGCCGATGAGCAGTTCTTC. Its translation: CASSFSGQGADEQFF.

This clonotype was seen only a few times. The chain is built from TRBV19 and TRBJ2-3; the match to TRBD2 covers 12 bases. CDR3 length: 15 amino acids. The J segment lost 6 bases and the V segment lost 3 bases, leaving 4 bases of the junction unmatched. Germline values: CDR1 LNHDA, CDR2 SQIVND (reference sequence). This chain's CDR3 is CASSIRTSGVDTQYF. Here the CDR3 DNA reads TGTGCCAGTAGTATTAGGACTAGCGGGGTTGATACGCAGTATTTT.

This chain uses TRBV5-1 with TRBJ1-1; no clear D gene. The V and J ends lost 7 bases and 4 bases respectively, with 17 bases between them. Germline CDR1 is SGHRS and CDR2 is YFSETQ. The CDR3 is 14 residues long. DNA of the CDR3: TGCGCCAGCTCGAAAAAGCCCCAGCCCACTGAAGCTTTCTTT. Protein: CASSKKPQPTEAFF.

In this sample, this clonotype turned up once. The chain combines TRBV6-1 with TRBJ2-7; weak D call: TRBD1 (7 bases). Trimming took off 2 bases at V and 6 bases at J, with 20 bases between the two ends. The germline CDR1 and CDR2 sequences are MNHNS and SASEGT. The CDR3 is 16 residues long. The CDR3 region is CASSERPQGEVREQYF. The CDR3 nucleotides are TGTGCCAGCAGTGAAAGACCCCAGGGGGAGGTCCGCGAGCAGTACTTC.

This clonotype has ten or more counts. The V gene is TRBV10-2, the J gene TRBJ2-1; 13 bases are shared with TRBD2. The junction had 2 bases not matched to a gene; V was cut back by 2 bases and J by 10 bases. The germline CDR1 and CDR2 sequences are WSHSY and SAAADI. This CDR3 region has 14 residues. CDR3 region: CASSELTSGGEQFF. The CDR3 DNA reads as TGCGCCAGCAGTGAGCTGACTAGCGGGGGGGAGCAGTTCTTC.

This clonotype was recorded only once. One junction end does not reproduce the germline sequence, and a read error may be involved. CDR3 sequence reads: CARNLRTGYQPKHF. In nucleotides, the CDR3 is TGTGCCAGAAACCTTCGGACAGGGTATCAGCCCAAGCATTTT. The chain carries TRBV6-6 and TRBJ1-5; 8 positions agree with TRBD1. Per germline, CDR1 MNHNY and CDR2 SVGAGI (reference sequence). There are 14 residues in the CDR3.

This clonotype turned up a few times. The chain is built from TRBV14 and TRBJ2-1; 10 bases map to TRBD2. There are 15 residues in the CDR3. Germline V gene lookup returns CDR1 SGHDN and CDR2 FVKESK. The junction had 5 bases not matched to a gene; V was cut back by 4 bases and J by 5 bases. CDR3 DNA sequence: TGTGCCAGCAGCCGAACTAGCGGGGCCCACAATGAGCAGTTCTTC. Its protein product is CASSRTSGAHNEQFF.

The gene calls are TRBV18 and TRBJ1-4; 7 bases fit TRBD1. The J segment lost 5 bases and the V segment lost 3 bases, leaving 3 bases of the junction unmatched. This CDR3 region has 14 residues. Germline CDR1 is KGHSH and CDR2 is LQKENI. CDR3 region: CASSPGTANEKLFF. The CDR3 region has the DNA TGTGCCAGCTCACCGGGGACAGCCAATGAAAAACTGTTTTTT.

A word on this clonotype: A clone one base away is much larger, so this may be a read error. The chain is built from TRBV7-2 and TRBJ2-1, with 13 nucleotides matching TRBD2. CDR1 and CDR2 from the germline V gene are SGHTA and FQGNSA. This CDR3 is 18 amino acids long. After removal of 2 bases from V and 9 bases from J, the junction contained 13 bases not matched to a gene. CDR3 loop: CASSLNRLAGGPGGEQFF. The CDR3 region has the DNA TGTGCCAGCAGCTTAAATCGACTAGCGGGGGGCCCGGGGGGTGAGCAGTTCTTC.

This clonotype was seen at least ten times. V usage is TRBV7-9 and J usage is TRBJ2-2; D is undetermined. Per the germline V gene, CDR1 is SEHNR and CDR2 is FQNEAQ (reference sequence). V lost 2 bases and J 1 base, leaving 8 bases between the germline ends. The CDR3 length is 15 residues. The chain's CDR3 is CASSLLFQNTGELFF. The CDR3 DNA is TGTGCCAGCAGCTTATTATTTCAGAACACCGGGGAGCTGTTTTTT.

This clonotype appeared many times. J is TRBJ2-5 and V is TRBV6-1, with 12 nucleotides matching TRBD2. This CDR3 has 18 amino acids. CDR1 and CDR2 (germline): MNHNS, SASEGT. The V gene end was trimmed by 1 base and the J gene end by 0 bases; junction bases not matched to a gene: 6. The CDR3 is CASSEDRTSGAYQETQYF. The DNA of the CDR3 is TGTGCCAGCAGTGAAGATAGGACTAGCGGGGCGTACCAAGAGACCCAGTACTTC.

V gene TRBV2 combines with J gene TRBJ1-1, with a tentative D call TRBD1 (6 bases). Trimming took off 7 bases at V and 1 base at J, with 16 bases between the two ends. Germline values: CDR1 SNHLY, CDR2 FYNNEI. The CDR3 is 15 residues long. The CDR3 DNA sequence: TGTGCCAGCAAAGCCGACAGGTTTGGGAACACTGAAGCTTTCTTT. It yields the protein CASKADRFGNTEAFF.

The chain carries TRBV7-8 and TRBJ2-1, with D possibly being TRBD2 (7 bases). The CDR3 loop spans 17 amino acids. Trimming pared 3 bases from V and 6 bases from J, leaving 21 bases between. CDR1 is SGHVS and CDR2 is FQNEAQ in the germline V gene. The CDR3 loop reads CASSFLTSWGAFNEQFF. Written as DNA, the CDR3 is TGTGCCAGCAGCTTCCTGACTAGCTGGGGGGCATTCAATGAGCAGTTCTTC.

This clonotype was seen only a few times. This rearrangement joins TRBV6-1 to TRBJ2-3; D perhaps matches TRBD1 (6 bases). The CDR3 is 15 residues long. Per the germline V gene, CDR1 is MNHNS and CDR2 is SASEGT. The V and J ends lost 5 bases and 3 bases respectively, with 15 bases between them. CDR3 DNA sequence: TGTGCCAGCAGTCCAATGGTCACAGGGACAGATACGCAGTATTTT. This sequence encodes CASSPMVTGTDTQYF.

This clonotype was observed many times. The rearrangement links TRBV7-2 to TRBJ2-5; D not resolved. The CDR3 loop spans 13 amino acids. Trimming removed 5 bases at V and 1 base at J, with 8 bases between. CDR1 is SGHTA, CDR2 FQGNSA, per germline. The CDR3 is CASSPPGQETQYF. The CDR3 nucleotides read TGTGCCAGCAGCCCTCCGGGCCAAGAGACCCAGTACTTC.

This clonotype has ten or more counts. This chain uses TRBV7-6 with TRBJ2-3; tentative D call: TRBD1 (6 bases). Germline loops: CDR1 SGHVS, CDR2 FNYEAQ. Trimming left V 5 bases short and J 4 bases short, with 13 bases between. The length of the CDR3 is 14 residues. This CDR3 is CASSRLTGADTQYF. As DNA, the CDR3 is TGTGCCAGCAGCCGATTGACAGGAGCAGATACGCAGTATTTT.

This clonotype has a count of ten or more. The V call is TRBV7-9, the J call TRBJ2-5; 7 nucleotides align to TRBD1. The length of the CDR3 is 14 residues. Germline trimming cut 5 bases from V and 2 bases from J; bases unmatched to any gene: 5. Germline loops: CDR1 SEHNR, CDR2 FQNEAQ (reference sequence). The CDR3 is CASSPGTAQETQYF. The CDR3 coding sequence is TGTGCCAGCAGCCCAGGGACAGCTCAAGAGACCCAGTACTTC.

The chain is built from TRBV4-1 and TRBJ1-2; 8 nucleotides match TRBD1. The V gene end was trimmed by 2 bases and the J gene end by 4 bases; junction bases not matched to a gene: 6. The CDR3 sequence is 15 residues long. In germline, CDR1 is MGHRA, CDR2 YSYEKL. CDR3 coding DNA: TGCGCCAGCAGCCAACTACAGGGGGATAGCTATGGCTACACCTTC. Protein: CASSQLQGDSYGYTF.

This clonotype was counted a single time. The CDR3 DNA reads TGTGCCAGCAGTTACTTAATGACAGAGAACACTGAAGCTTTCTTT. Protein: CASSYLMTENTEAFF. The rearrangement joins TRBV2 to TRBJ1-1; D is possibly TRBD1 (5 bases). Germline V CDR1 and CDR2: SNHLY, FYNNEI. V was pared by 5 bases and J by 1 base, with 14 bases between. The CDR3 covers 15 residues.

There are many counts of this clonotype. The rearrangement joins TRBV11-2 to TRBJ1-1, with D perhaps TRBD1 (6 bases). V dropped 1 base and J dropped 4 bases, with 13 bases sitting between them. CDR1 SGHAT and CDR2 FQNNGV come from the germline V gene. There are 15 residues in the CDR3. CDR3 sequence reads: CASSLVPADSTEAFF. CDR3 DNA sequence: TGTGCCAGCAGCTTAGTCCCGGCGGACAGCACTGAAGCTTTCTTT.